The 3 T cell receptor beta chains below come from one sample, sequenced in a study of early T cells in non-severe SARS-CoV-2 infection. Using its own MiXCR run on the 5' RACE reads, TCRdb lists one record per CDR3 protein. The sample contains more than 35,000 distinct CDR3 sequences, 5% to 6.5% of which appear only once. Sequencing input: whole blood. The receptor source for this set is an adult who was a healthcare worker with PCR-confirmed SARS-CoV-2 infection or an uninfected control (not recorded which).

This clonotype was recorded at least ten times. The chain joins TRBV21-1 to TRBJ2-7; TRBD1 was called by the table and not checked on the DNA. TRBV21-1 is deemed a pseudogene. The CDR3 has 15 amino acids. The CDR3 DNA is TGTGCCAGCAGTGTCCGACAGGGGGCTGAAGACGAGCAGTACTTC. Its translation is CASSVRQGAEDEQYF.

In this sample, this clonotype turned up many times. At one boundary the junction diverges from the germline segment, which might be a read error. The V and J genes are TRBV7-7 and TRBJ2-4; TRBD1 might be the D (6 bases). The CDR3 is made up of 16 amino acids. Germline CDR1 and CDR2: SSHAT and FNYEAQ (reference sequence). The CDR3 reads CASSQGPRLAKNIQYF. The CDR3 nucleotides read TGTGCTAGCAGCCAGGGGCCGCGGCTAGCCAAAAACATTCAGTACTTC. The variable domain in full, completed from reference TRBV7-7 and TRBJ2-4, reads GAGVSQSPRYKVTKRGQDVTLRCDPISSHATLYWYQQALGQGPEFLTYFNYEAQPDKSGLPSDRFSAERPEGSISTLTIQRTEQRDSAMYRCASSQGPRLAKNIQYFGAGTRLSVL.

This clonotype was recorded a few times. The genes are TRBV29-1 and TRBJ2-2; 11 bases match TRBD2. This CDR3 spans 15 amino acids. Germline V gene data show CDR1 as SQVTM and CDR2 as ANQGSEA. The ends lost 6 bases at V and 4 bases at J; junction bases unmatched: 7. CDR3: CSVVLAGVRTGELFF. CDR3 DNA sequence: TGCAGCGTGGTACTAGCGGGGGTACGCACCGGGGAGCTGTTTTTT.